These T cell receptor beta chains were read from a single sample in a study of Graves' ophthalmopathy and Graves' hyperthyroidism. TCRdb reprocessed the multiplex PCR reads with MiXCR, giving one entry per CDR3 protein. The data show 200,000 to 300,000 distinct CDR3 sequences, less than 55% seen once. The sequenced sample consisted of peripheral blood. The receptors shown here come from an adult man with Graves' ophthalmopathy. CDR3s include the opening cysteine and the closing phenylalanine or tryptophan. Each record gives: clone size, V gene, D gene, J gene, CDR3 protein, CDR3 DNA. The D gene is left open where the match is weak. The size field is filled for only some rows; it gives once, few, many or a size class.

clone_size: -; v_call: TRBV20-1; d_call: TRBD2; j_call: TRBJ2-7; cdr3_aa: CSARRPPSGGSSYEQYF; cdr3_nt: TGCAGTGCTAGAAGACCACCTAGCGGGGGGAGCTCCTACGAGCAGTACTTC
clone_size: -; v_call: TRBV4-3; d_call: TRBD1; j_call: TRBJ1-5; cdr3_aa: CASSQDRTGGYHQHF; cdr3_nt: TGCGCCAGCAGCCAAGATCGGACAGGGGGCTATCACCAGCATTTT
clone_size: -; v_call: TRBV7-9; d_call: TRBD1; j_call: TRBJ2-5; cdr3_aa: CASSSTGDPAQYF; cdr3_nt: TGTGCCAGCAGCTCAACAGGGGATCCGGCCCAGTACTTC
clone_size: few; v_call: TRBV20-1; d_call: TRBD1; j_call: TRBJ1-5; cdr3_aa: CSARGKQGASQPQHF; cdr3_nt: TGCAGTGCTAGAGGGAAACAGGGGGCTAGTCAGCCCCAGCATTTT
clone_size: -; v_call: TRBV28; d_call: -; j_call: TRBJ1-3; cdr3_aa: CASSSSGQGINTIYF; cdr3_nt: -
clone_size: few; v_call: TRBV5-4; d_call: -; j_call: TRBJ1-1; cdr3_aa: CASSGDAPEAFF; cdr3_nt: TGTGCCAGCAGCGGGGACGCCCCTGAAGCTTTCTTT
clone_size: -; v_call: TRBV12-3/TRBV12-4; d_call: -; j_call: TRBJ2-7; cdr3_aa: CASGDIFYEQYF; cdr3_nt: TGTGCCAGCGGGGACATATTCTACGAGCAGTACTTC
clone_size: -; v_call: TRBV4-3; d_call: TRBD1; j_call: TRBJ2-7; cdr3_aa: CASSPEDRFEQYF; cdr3_nt: TGCGCCAGCAGCCCCGAGGACAGGTTCGAGCAGTACTTC
clone_size: -; v_call: TRBV7-6; d_call: TRBD1; j_call: TRBJ2-2; cdr3_aa: CASSSRDSTNTGELFF; cdr3_nt: TGTGCCAGCAGCAGTAGGGACAGTACGAACACCGGGGAGCTGTTTTTT
clone_size: few; v_call: TRBV24-1; d_call: -; j_call: TRBJ1-2; cdr3_aa: CASSLRAGGYTF; cdr3_nt: TGTGCCAGCTCTCTCAGAGCGGGAGGCTACACCTTC
clone_size: -; v_call: TRBV2; d_call: -; j_call: TRBJ1-4; cdr3_aa: CASSLQTNEKLFF; cdr3_nt: TGTGCCAGCAGTCTACAGACTAATGAAAAACTGTTTTTT
clone_size: few; v_call: TRBV12-3/TRBV12-4; d_call: -; j_call: TRBJ1-2; cdr3_aa: CASSSSGIAYGYTF; cdr3_nt: TGTGCCAGCAGTTCGTCAGGGATCGCCTATGGCTACACCTTC
clone_size: -; v_call: TRBV9; d_call: -; j_call: TRBJ1-2; cdr3_aa: CASSVVEGGYGYTF; cdr3_nt: TGTGCCAGCAGCGTAGTGGAAGGGGGCTATGGCTACACCTTC
clone_size: -; v_call: TRBV7-9; d_call: -; j_call: TRBJ2-7; cdr3_aa: CASSRSGQSYEQYF; cdr3_nt: TGTGCCAGCAGCCGCTCGGGACAATCCTACGAGCAGTACTTC
clone_size: -; v_call: TRBV7-2; d_call: TRBD2; j_call: TRBJ2-2; cdr3_aa: CASSLSLMRGGTGELFF; cdr3_nt: TGTGCCAGCAGCTTATCGCTAATGCGGGGGGGCACCGGGGAGCTGTTTTTT
clone_size: -; v_call: TRBV7-3; d_call: -; j_call: TRBJ2-5; cdr3_aa: CASSSELGGETQYF; cdr3_nt: TGTGCCAGCAGCTCCGAACTAGGGGGGGAGACCCAGTACTTC
clone_size: many; v_call: TRBV9; d_call: -; j_call: TRBJ1-2; cdr3_aa: CASSANREASYGYTF; cdr3_nt: TGTGCCAGCAGCGCCAACAGGGAGGCTAGCTATGGCTACACCTTC
clone_size: -; v_call: TRBV7-7; d_call: -; j_call: TRBJ1-1; cdr3_aa: CASRGDGRNSELNTEAFF; cdr3_nt: TGTGCTAGCCGGGGGGACGGCAGGAATTCGGAGCTAAACACTGAAGCTTTCTTT
clone_size: few; v_call: TRBV24-1; d_call: -; j_call: TRBJ1-5; cdr3_aa: CATSDWGQDQPQHF; cdr3_nt: TGTGCCACCAGTGATTGGGGGCAGGATCAGCCCCAGCATTTT
clone_size: -; v_call: TRBV5-4; d_call: -; j_call: TRBJ2-7; cdr3_aa: CASSSLSYEQYFGPHEQYF; cdr3_nt: -
clone_size: -; v_call: TRBV9; d_call: -; j_call: TRBJ1-2; cdr3_aa: CASSPLGLQRSSAYTF; cdr3_nt: TGTGCCAGCAGTCCCCTCGGCCTCCAAAGGTCCTCAGCCTACACCTTC
clone_size: -; v_call: TRBV12-3/TRBV12-4; d_call: -; j_call: TRBJ2-7; cdr3_aa: CASSRQDSYEQYF; cdr3_nt: TGTGCCAGCAGTCGACAGGACTCCTACGAGCAGTACTTC
clone_size: few; v_call: TRBV6-6; d_call: -; j_call: TRBJ2-5; cdr3_aa: CASSYPQETQYF; cdr3_nt: TGTGCCAGCAGTTACCCCCAAGAGACCCAGTACTTC
clone_size: -; v_call: TRBV20-1; d_call: -; j_call: TRBJ2-5; cdr3_aa: CSARRLGQETQYF; cdr3_nt: TGCAGTGCTAGAAGACTGGGTCAAGAGACCCAGTACTTC
clone_size: -; v_call: TRBV7-3; d_call: TRBD1; j_call: TRBJ2-2; cdr3_aa: CASSLGQGVAGELFF; cdr3_nt: TGTGCCAGCAGCTTAGGACAGGGGGTTGCCGGGGAGCTGTTTTTT
clone_size: few; v_call: TRBV25-1; d_call: TRBD1; j_call: TRBJ2-7; cdr3_aa: CASIGGHEQYF; cdr3_nt: TGTGCCAGCATAGGGGGCCACGAGCAGTACTTC
clone_size: few; v_call: TRBV10-2; d_call: -; j_call: TRBJ1-2; cdr3_aa: CASSGRTPTNYGYTF; cdr3_nt: TGCGCCAGCAGTGGTAGGACACCCACTAACTATGGCTACACCTTC
clone_size: few; v_call: TRBV29-1; d_call: -; j_call: TRBJ1-1; cdr3_aa: CSGGGGGTEAFF; cdr3_nt: TGCAGCGGGGGGGGAGGGGGCACTGAAGCTTTCTTT
clone_size: -; v_call: TRBV2; d_call: -; j_call: TRBJ1-3; cdr3_aa: CASGRVRSGNTIYF; cdr3_nt: TGTGCCAGTGGGCGAGTCAGGTCTGGAAACACCATATATTTT
clone_size: once; v_call: TRBV2; d_call: -; j_call: TRBJ1-5; cdr3_aa: CASTLGPSQPQHF; cdr3_nt: TGTGCCAGCACCCTCGGCCCCAGTCAGCCCCAGCATTTT
clone_size: few; v_call: TRBV7-2; d_call: TRBD2; j_call: TRBJ2-1; cdr3_aa: CASSSTSGTEQFF; cdr3_nt: TGTGCCAGCAGCTCGACTAGCGGGACCGAGCAGTTCTTC
clone_size: -; v_call: TRBV24-1; d_call: TRBD1; j_call: TRBJ1-5; cdr3_aa: CATSDSTGGKQPQHF; cdr3_nt: TGTGCCACCAGTGATTCGACAGGGGGCAAACAGCCCCAGCATTTT
clone_size: -; v_call: TRBV7-2; d_call: -; j_call: TRBJ1-5; cdr3_aa: CASSLMGVGSNQPQHF; cdr3_nt: TGTGCCAGCAGCTTAATGGGGGTCGGGAGCAATCAGCCCCAGCATTTT
clone_size: -; v_call: TRBV24-1; d_call: -; j_call: TRBJ2-3; cdr3_aa: CATSDFTPSRGTDTQYF; cdr3_nt: TGTGCCACCAGTGATTTTACCCCGTCGAGGGGCACAGATACGCAGTATTTT
clone_size: -; v_call: TRBV7-6; d_call: TRBD1; j_call: TRBJ1-1; cdr3_aa: CASSGARRRDREAFF; cdr3_nt: TGTGCCAGCAGCGGAGCCCGGCGTAGGGACAGGGAAGCTTTCTTT
clone_size: few; v_call: TRBV7-3; d_call: -; j_call: TRBJ1-1; cdr3_aa: CASSRSDGTEAFF; cdr3_nt: TGTGCCAGCAGCCGATCGGACGGCACTGAAGCTTTCTTT
clone_size: -; v_call: TRBV14; d_call: -; j_call: TRBJ1-1; cdr3_aa: CASSQDLLGTEAFF; cdr3_nt: TGTGCCAGCAGCCAAGACCTTTTGGGAACTGAAGCTTTCTTT
clone_size: -; v_call: TRBV12-5; d_call: TRBD2; j_call: TRBJ2-7; cdr3_aa: CASGLGTTYEQYF; cdr3_nt: TGTGCTAGTGGCCTCGGGACTACTTACGAGCAGTACTTC
clone_size: -; v_call: TRBV20-1; d_call: -; j_call: TRBJ1-2; cdr3_aa: CSADTGKGDYGYTF; cdr3_nt: TGCAGTGCAGATACAGGGAAGGGTGACTATGGCTACACCTTC
clone_size: -; v_call: TRBV10-3; d_call: TRBD2; j_call: TRBJ2-7; cdr3_aa: CAIRGLAGGYLPYEQYF; cdr3_nt: TGTGCCATCAGGGGACTAGCGGGAGGCTACCTCCCCTACGAGCAGTACTTC
clone_size: -; v_call: TRBV24-1; d_call: TRBD2; j_call: TRBJ2-3; cdr3_aa: CATSDSRTSPQGTQYF; cdr3_nt: TGTGCCACCAGTGACTCAAGGACTAGCCCGCAAGGTACGCAGTATTTT